These 15 T cell receptor beta chains were sequenced from one sample in a study of PD-L1 blockade in urothelial cancer. This sample's time point: pretreatment peripheral blood. The table came from immunoSEQ multiplex PCR; TCRdb's copy has only in-frame clones and leaves some out. Of 84,000 or so clones in the sample, approximately 81% were seen once. The sample was PBMCs, taken around atezolizumab (anti-PD-L1) treatment. These receptors all come from a man aged 55-75 years with urothelial cancer.

V and J are TRBV30 and TRBJ2-7, with TRBD1 matching 7 bases. CDR1 and CDR2 from the germline V gene are GTSNPN and SVGIG (reference sequence). The V segment lost 3 bases and the J segment 2 bases; nucleotides outside the gene matches: 7. The CDR3 runs to 14 residues. CDR3 amino acids: CAWRANRGPYEQYF. CDR3 sequence (DNA): TGTGCCTGGAGGGCAAACAGGGGACCCTACGAGCAGTACTTC.

The V call is TRBV7-9, the J call TRBJ2-2; D unclear. The CDR3 spans 13 residues. CDR1 is SEHNR and CDR2 is FQNEAQ in the germline V gene (reference sequence). V lost 4 bases and J lost 4, with 7 bases in between. CDR3 protein: CASSSRGTGELFF. As DNA, the CDR3 is TGTGCCAGCAGCTCGAGAGGCACCGGGGAGCTGTTTTTT.

V gene TRBV5-1 combines with J gene TRBJ2-7; a possible D gene is TRBD1 (5 bases). Deletions cut 9 bases from V and 5 bases from J, with 15 bases between. CDR1 and CDR2 (germline): SGHRS, YFSETQ. CDR3 length: 12 amino acids. The CDR3 loop reads CANPRAEHEQYF. CDR3 nucleotides: TGCGCCAACCCCAGGGCAGAACACGAGCAGTACTTC.

The CDR3: CASSLGGSSGANVLTF. The CDR3 nucleotides are TGCGCCAGCAGCTTGGGGGGCAGCTCTGGGGCCAACGTCCTGACTTTC. The chain employs TRBV5-1 and TRBJ2-6; a possible D gene is TRBD1 (5 bases). Deletions cut 0 bases from V and 0 bases from J, with 7 bases between. Germline loops: CDR1 SGHRS, CDR2 YFSETQ. There are 16 residues in the CDR3.

The rearrangement uses TRBV7-8 and TRBJ2-1, with a weak D call TRBD1 (5 bases). Germline CDR1 and CDR2: SGHVS and FQNEAQ. CDR3 length: 14 amino acids. The ends were cut back, 1 base at V and 4 bases at J, with 8 bases in the middle. CDR3 protein: CASSLGTLYNEQFF. The CDR3 nucleotides read TGTGCCAGCAGCTTAGGGACACTATACAATGAGCAGTTCTTC.

The chain employs TRBV7-2 and TRBJ2-1; TRBD2 matches 10 bases. Germline CDR1 and CDR2: SGHTA and FQGNSA. J lost 4 bases, V lost 6 bases, and 6 bases had no gene match. This CDR3 contains 15 residues. CDR3 bases: TGTGCCAGCAGGCCGGGACTAGCGTTATACAATGAGCAGTTCTTC. Amino acids: CASRPGLALYNEQFF.

CDR3 DNA sequence: TGCGCCAGCAGCTTGGGGCAGGGGGACGGTGAAAAACTGTTTTTT. This sequence encodes CASSLGQGDGEKLFF. This chain uses TRBV5-1 with TRBJ1-4; 7 nucleotides line up with TRBD1. The CDR3 is 15 amino acids. Germline V CDR1 and CDR2: SGHRS, YFSETQ. V was clipped by 0 bases and J by 7 bases; unmatched bases: 6.

This clone was seen a handful of times. J is TRBJ1-4 and V is TRBV5-1, with D perhaps TRBD1 (5 bases). This CDR3 region has 14 residues. The V gene's germline CDR1 is SGHRS and CDR2 YFSETQ. Trimming removed 0 bases at V and 6 bases at J, with 9 bases between. DNA for the CDR3: TGCGCCAGCAGCTTGGTGGAAGGGGATGAAAAACTGTTTTTT. Its protein is CASSLVEGDEKLFF.

The V gene is TRBV27, the J gene TRBJ1-5, with 11 positions matching TRBD1. The CDR3 sequence is 16 residues long. Germline V gives CDR1 MNHEY, CDR2 SMNVEV (reference sequence). Trimming removed 2 bases from V and 5 bases from J; junction bases left unmatched: 5. The CDR3 protein is CASSLTDRGPYQPQHF. The CDR3 DNA follows: TGTGCCAGCAGTTTAACGGACAGGGGGCCTTATCAGCCCCAGCATTTT.

This chain joins TRBV7-2 and TRBJ2-3; D is perhaps TRBD2 (5 bases). V lost 2 bases and J lost 6, with 9 bases in between. CDR1 and CDR2 (germline): SGHTA, FQGNSA. The CDR3 is 13 residues long. CDR3 DNA sequence: TGTGCCAGCAGCTTACGGGGTGAGGATACGCAGTATTTT. This codes for CASSLRGEDTQYF.

This clone was picked up a small number of times. The rearrangement joins TRBV30 to TRBJ1-1; D is unclear. The germline gives CDR1 GTSNPN, CDR2 SVGIG (reference sequence). This CDR3 is built from 13 residues. The ends were cut back, 0 bases at V and 7 bases at J, with 12 bases in the middle. CDR3 sequence: CAWSVSGRGEAFF. The CDR3 DNA follows: TGTGCCTGGAGTGTTTCCGGGAGAGGTGAAGCTTTCTTT.

In nucleotides, the CDR3 is TGTGCCAGCAGCCCCACAAAGTGGCATACGCAGTATTTT. It yields the protein CASSPTKWHTQYF. The rearrangement joins TRBV7-3 to TRBJ2-3; D remains ambiguous. The CDR3 sequence is 13 residues long. Trimming shortened V by 5 bases and J by 7 bases, and 13 bases separated the two germline ends. Germline lookup yields CDR1 SGHTA and CDR2 FQGTGA.

This chain uses TRBV2 with TRBJ2-7; 8 bases map to TRBD2. The germline V gene encodes CDR1 SNHLY and CDR2 FYNNEI. The CDR3 is made up of 16 amino acids. Losses at the gene ends were 6 bases for V and 6 bases for J; bases not matched to a gene: 16. CDR3 residues: CASSLARSGRAGEQYF. CDR3 sequence (DNA): TGTGCCAGCAGCCTCGCCAGAAGCGGGAGAGCGGGCGAGCAGTACTTC.

This sequence joins TRBV7-3 and TRBJ2-2; TRBD2 is a possible D gene (6 bases). CDR3 length: 17 residues. Deletions cut 4 bases from V and 4 bases from J, with 19 bases between. Germline CDR1 is SGHTA and CDR2 is FQGTGA. DNA for the CDR3: TGTGCCAGCAGCTCCCAGCGAGTCGGGAGCATCACCGGGGAGCTGTTTTTT. Protein sequence: CASSSQRVGSITGELFF.

J is TRBJ1-2 and V is TRBV7-3, with D possibly matching TRBD1 (5 bases). The germline V gene encodes CDR1 SGHTA and CDR2 FQGTGA. The CDR3 covers 14 residues. The germline V and J ends were trimmed by 5 bases and 1 base, with 11 bases remaining between them. In DNA form, the CDR3 reads TGTGCCAGCAGCCGCGACAGCCTTAACTATGGCTACACCTTC. Residues: CASSRDSLNYGYTF.